This T cell receptor (beta chain) was retrieved from a study of T cells in localized non-small cell lung cancer. Study outcomes and limitations: Patients showing higher blood T cell density tended to see longer overall survival. Sequence data derive from only one tumor region, so heterogeneity remains possible.

The data were produced by immunoSEQ multiplex PCR, yet TCRdb's version contains in-frame clones alone and is incomplete. The table shows around 3,600 clones, with about 22% occurring only once. This clone is large by share. What it binds is not known. V shed 4 bases and J shed 10 bases, with 13 bases lying between them. The CDR3 runs to 12 residues. Germline values: CDR1 MDHEN, CDR2 SYDVKM. Source: lung tumor tissue, taken before any cancer treatment. The sequence came from a man aged 18 to 49 with stage II lung adenocarcinoma. This chain connects TRBV28 to TRBJ1-2; D gene unclear. CDR3 sequence: CASSSQNVVYTF. In nucleotides, the CDR3 is TGTGCCAGCAGTTCTCAAAACGTAGTCTACACCTTC.